The clone carrying this T cell receptor beta chain has a single count. Its cognate antigen is unknown. This sample is drawn from a study of cytomegalovirus exposure and HLA in healthy donors. Findings of the study overall: HLA restriction was apparent for most CMV-associated TCR beta chains in a later analysis. Presence/absence analyses supposed approximately even sequencing depth among donors. Trimming of TCR beta V- and J-genes showed a link, identified in a later analysis, to a missense DCLRE1C variant.

A multiplex PCR was run with 60 Vbeta primers and 13 Jbeta primers. This table comes from immunoSEQ multiplex PCR, and its TCRdb copy is limited to in-frame clones, with some not included. This table has about 140,000 clones, around 82% appearing once. Trimming shortened V by 2 bases and J by 5 bases, and 21 bases separated the two germline ends. The CDR3 covers 17 residues. From germline, CDR1 is MGHRA and CDR2 YSYEKL. The sequence was obtained from a woman aged 40-49 years in good health and CMV-seropositive. Specimen: PBMCs. V and J are TRBV4-1 and TRBJ1-2; the D gene is possibly TRBD1 (5 bases). This chain's CDR3 is CASSQPRRGGEGYGYTF. The CDR3 DNA follows: TGCGCCAGCAGCCAACCCCGGCGGGGCGGAGAGGGGTATGGCTACACCTTC.